This paragraph covers one TCR beta chain sequence. Some clones are missing from TCRdb's copy, which holds only in-frame ones; the method was immunoSEQ multiplex PCR. The data show 25,000 to 35,000 clones, with about 90% seen just once and around 3.1% held by the top ten. These data are taken from a study of multiple sclerosis patients with progressive multifocal leukoencephalopathy. Time point denoted: time of PML onset. Looked up from germline, CDR1 is SGHTA and CDR2 is FQGNSA. This CDR3 has 13 amino acids. The V end lost 6 bases, the J end lost 8 bases, and 16 bases lay between the germline ends. This receptor was obtained from a human donor with progressive multifocal leukoencephalopathy. The specimen was PBMCs, collected from a patient treated with natalizumab. This sequence joins TRBV7-2 and TRBJ1-2; weak D call: TRBD1 (5 bases). The DNA for the CDR3 is TGTGCCAGCAGTGACCGGCAGGGTACGGGCTACACCTTC. Encoded protein: CASSDRQGTGYTF.